This entry lists 16 T cell receptor beta chains sequenced from one sample in a study of shared clonotypes between healthy human individuals. Generated by immunoSEQ multiplex PCR, the TCRdb table keeps only in-frame clones and is missing some. The sample yields 950,000 to 1,300,000 clones, 75% seen once. Sample: memory CD4+ T cells sorted from blood. The subset here: CD45RA-negative fraction. The receptor set was obtained from a man younger than 30 in good health.

This sequence joins TRBV6-1 and TRBJ2-3; 9 positions match TRBD2. This CDR3 is 15 amino acids long. Per germline, CDR1 MNHNS and CDR2 SASEGT. Trimming at V came to 7 bases and at J to 2 bases, leaving 7 bases not matched to a gene. CDR3 bases: TGTGCCAGCAACCTTAGCGGGGGCACCACAGATACGCAGTATTTT. This translates into CASNLSGGTTDTQYF.

This clone occurred once. The rearrangement links TRBV5-5 to TRBJ2-5; 8 bases are shared with TRBD1. V trimming: 0 bases; J trimming: 4 bases; junction bases outside the gene matches: 11. This CDR3 is built from 17 residues. From germline, CDR1 is SGHKS and CDR2 YYEKEE (reference sequence). CDR3 nucleotides: TGTGCCAGCAGCTTGGGACAGGGGCGTCTGACTAGAGAGACCCAGTACTTC. It codes for CASSLGQGRLTRETQYF.

Note on this clone: One end of the junction does not line up with germline, which may come from a read error. J is TRBJ1-6 and V is TRBV7-7; D might be TRBD1 (5 bases). Germline CDR1 reads SSHAT; CDR2 reads FNYEAQ (reference sequence). CDR3 length: 13 residues. The CDR3 spells CASSLGQGSPLHF. The CDR3 coding sequence is TGTGCTAGCAGCTTGGGTCAGGGCTCACCCCTCCACTTT. Variable domain in full (rest from reference TRBV7-7 and TRBJ1-6): GAGVSQSPRYKVTKRGQDVTLRCDPISSHATLYWYQQALGQGPEFLTYFNYEAQPDKSGLPSDRFSAERPEGSISTLTIQRTEQRDSAMYRCASSLGQGSPLHFGNGTRLTVT.

The rearrangement uses TRBV6-4 and TRBJ2-3, with 12 bases lining up with TRBD2. This CDR3 comprises 15 residues. The V segment lost 5 bases and the J segment 4 bases; nucleotides outside the gene matches: 4. CDR1 is MRHNA and CDR2 is SNTAGT in the germline V gene. CDR3 sequence (DNA): TGTGCCAGCAGTCCGACTAGCGGGAGTGCAGATACGCAGTATTTT. It encodes CASSPTSGSADTQYF.

This clone was observed a few times. The rearrangement uses TRBV5-1 and TRBJ2-1, with 12 positions matching TRBD2. J lost 5 bases, V lost 4 bases, and 4 bases had no gene match. In germline, CDR1 is SGHRS, CDR2 YFSETQ. The CDR3 covers 15 residues. In nucleotides, the CDR3 is TGCGCCAGCAGCGGTCGGACTAGCGGGGACAATGAGCAGTTCTTC. Translation gives CASSGRTSGDNEQFF.

This chain joins TRBV18 and TRBJ2-7; D is undetermined. Trimming cost V 1 base and J 3 bases, with 7 bases left between them. CDR1 is KGHSH and CDR2 is LQKENI in the germline V gene. The CDR3 totals 13 residues. The CDR3: CASSPQGYYEQYF. CDR3 in DNA: TGTGCCAGCTCACCACAGGGATACTACGAGCAGTACTTC.

The rearrangement links TRBV27 to TRBJ2-5, with D perhaps TRBD1 or TRBD2 (5 bases each). From germline, CDR1 is MNHEY and CDR2 SMNVEV (reference sequence). V was cut by 10 bases and J by 3 bases, with 21 bases left in between. The CDR3 runs to 15 residues. The CDR3 here is CATPRRESVEETQYF. CDR3 bases: TGTGCCACCCCCCGCAGGGAGTCGGTTGAAGAGACCCAGTACTTC.

The V call is TRBV30, the J call TRBJ2-3; D perhaps matches TRBD2 (6 bases). CDR1 is GTSNPN and CDR2 is SVGIG in the germline V gene (reference sequence). CDR3 length equals 14 residues. The ends were cut back, 2 bases at V and 2 bases at J, with 11 bases in the middle. Here the CDR3 DNA reads TGTGCCTGGAGTCGGGACTCAAACACAGATACGCAGTATTTT. Its protein product is CAWSRDSNTDTQYF.

The gene calls are TRBV4-1 and TRBJ2-4; 10 positions match TRBD1. V shed 0 bases and J 0 bases; nucleotides not matched to a gene: 14. The CDR3 is made up of 21 amino acids. CDR1 and CDR2 (germline): MGHRA, YSYEKL. The CDR3 sequence is CASSQERARDRGDLAKNIQYF. DNA for the CDR3: TGCGCCAGCAGCCAAGAAAGAGCCCGGGACAGGGGCGACTTAGCCAAAAACATTCAGTACTTC.

V usage is TRBV18 and J usage is TRBJ1-5; D gene ambiguous. V was cut by 3 bases and J by 7 bases, with 10 bases left in between. Germline assignment: CDR1 KGHSH and CDR2 LQKENI. The CDR3 totals 13 residues. CDR3 sequence reads: CASSPGREQPQHF. The CDR3 DNA reads TGTGCCAGCTCACCGGGCCGGGAACAGCCCCAGCATTTT.

The chain is built from TRBV2 and TRBJ1-5; 7 nucleotides agree with TRBD1. From germline, CDR1 is SNHLY and CDR2 FYNNEI. The length of the CDR3 is 15 residues. With V trimmed by 6 bases and J by 4 bases, 9 bases remained unmatched. CDR3 sequence: CASRVAGTANQPQHF. The CDR3, as DNA: TGTGCCAGCAGGGTGGCCGGGACAGCTAATCAGCCCCAGCATTTT.

The chain links TRBV25-1 to TRBJ2-1; 8 bases agree with TRBD2. The CDR3 spans 15 residues. Germline trimming cut 5 bases from V and 8 bases from J; bases unmatched to any gene: 11. The germline CDR1 and CDR2 sequences are MGHDK and SYGVNS. The CDR3 region has the DNA TGTGCCAGCAGTTTAGCGGGGCAATTGGGCTATGAGCAGTTCTTC. It specifies CASSLAGQLGYEQFF.

The chain has TRBV19 and TRBJ1-3; weak D call: TRBD1 (5 bases). There are 15 residues in the CDR3. The V and J ends lost 2 bases and 2 bases respectively, with 10 bases between them. In germline, CDR1 is LNHDA, CDR2 SQIVND (reference sequence). The CDR3 DNA follows: TGTGCCAGTAGTATATTTGGGACGACTGGAAACACCATATATTTT. Amino acids: CASSIFGTTGNTIYF. Using reference TRBV19 and TRBJ1-3 for the parts outside the CDR3, the full variable domain is DGGITQSPKYLFRKEGQNVTLSCEQNLNHDAMYWYRQDPGQGLRLIYYSQIVNDFQKGDIAEGYSVSREKKESFPLTVTSAQKNPTAFYLCASSIFGTTGNTIYFGEGSWLTVV.

The rearrangement uses TRBV11-1 and TRBJ1-3, with D unresolved. Per germline, CDR1 SGHAT and CDR2 FQDESV (reference sequence). V was clipped by 3 bases and J by 0 bases, with 6 bases between them. This CDR3 is 14 amino acids long. CDR3 nucleotides: TGTGCCAGCAGCTTGGAAATCTCTGGAAACACCATATATTTT. Its translation: CASSLEISGNTIYF.

V usage is TRBV2 and J usage is TRBJ2-3; 7 bases match TRBD2. There are 15 residues in the CDR3. In germline, CDR1 is SNHLY, CDR2 FYNNEI. V dropped 6 bases and J dropped 2; count of bases not matched to a gene: 8. The CDR3 DNA reads as TGTGCCAGCAGCCTAATGGGGGGGAACACAGATACGCAGTATTTT. Encoded protein: CASSLMGGNTDTQYF.

V gene TRBV6-5 combines with J gene TRBJ1-6; D gene ambiguous. This CDR3 has 14 residues. With 0 bases removed from V and 10 bases from J, the gap between germline ends came to 10 bases. Germline assignment: CDR1 MNHEY and CDR2 SVGAGI. This CDR3 reads CASSYSGGGSPLHF. The CDR3 DNA sequence: TGTGCCAGCAGTTACTCGGGAGGAGGATCACCCCTCCACTTT.